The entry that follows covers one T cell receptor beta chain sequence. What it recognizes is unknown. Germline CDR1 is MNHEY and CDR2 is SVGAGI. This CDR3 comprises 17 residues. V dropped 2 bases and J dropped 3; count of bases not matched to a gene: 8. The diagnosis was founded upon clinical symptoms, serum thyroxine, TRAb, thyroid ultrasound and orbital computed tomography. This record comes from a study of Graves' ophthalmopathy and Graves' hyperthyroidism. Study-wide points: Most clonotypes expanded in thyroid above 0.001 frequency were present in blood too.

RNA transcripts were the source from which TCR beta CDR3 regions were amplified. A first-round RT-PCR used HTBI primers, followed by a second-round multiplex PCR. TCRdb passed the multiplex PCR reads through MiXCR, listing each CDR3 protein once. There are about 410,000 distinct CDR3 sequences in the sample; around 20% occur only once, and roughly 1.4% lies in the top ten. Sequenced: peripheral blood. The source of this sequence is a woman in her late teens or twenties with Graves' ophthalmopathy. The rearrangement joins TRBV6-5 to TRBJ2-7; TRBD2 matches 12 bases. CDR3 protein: CASSYGRLAGVFYEQYF. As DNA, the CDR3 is TGTGCCAGCAGTTACGGAAGACTAGCGGGAGTTTTCTACGAGCAGTACTTC.